This T cell receptor beta chain was found in a study of OX40 agonist ivuxolimab in advanced cancers. Study results and caveats: The study observed clonal expansion of CD4+ and CD8+ blood T cells by week 6 at 0.1 to 3.0 mg/kg.

Germline values: CDR1 MGHDK, CDR2 SYGVNS. The CDR3 contains 15 residues. V shed 0 bases and J shed 8 bases, with 13 bases lying between them. At baseline, cycle 4 day 1, and cycle 7 day 1, blood was sampled. In regard to this clone: Antigen specificity is unknown.

TCRdb keeps only in-frame clones here, not all; method: immunoSEQ multiplex PCR. The sample consists of about 33,000 clones, around four fifths of them appearing once. This sequence originates from an adult with an advanced solid tumor such as melanoma, head and neck, liver or kidney cancer. This sequence joins TRBV25-1 and TRBJ2-2; D might be TRBD2 (6 bases). The input for sequencing was CD4+ or CD8+ T cells sorted from blood, taken in a trial of the OX40 agonist ivuxolimab. For the CDR3, the DNA is TGTGCCAGCAGTGAATATGGGTCGGGGAGGGGGGAGCTGTTTTTT. Translating it yields CASSEYGSGRGELFF.